The rows below give T cell receptor beta chains drawn from one sample of a study of T cell clones after liver transplantation. Sequencing was performed with immunoSEQ multiplex PCR; in TCRdb, only in-frame clones are kept and a portion is missing. The sample holds about 45,000 clones; about 86% are singletons and the top ten take around 2.5%. The sample in question was CD4+ T cells from blood, obtained 24 months after liver transplant. The receptors shown here come from a human patient who received a liver transplant. Some T cells may be graft donor cells. Both conserved end residues are part of each CDR3. A D gene is named only where the DNA matches it firmly. Clone size, where shown, is once, few, many, or a class for clones that have expanded.

CDR3nt,CDR3aa,v_gene,j_gene,d_gene,abundance
TGCGCCAGCAGTACCGGGACAACAAAAACGAGCACTGAAGCTTTCTTT,CASSTGTTKTSTEAFF,TRBV10-2,TRBJ1-1,-,-
TGTGCCAGCAGCCTCACCTCGGTGGGGCGGGACGAGCAGTACTTC,CASSLTSVGRDEQYF,TRBV28,TRBJ2-7,-,-
TGTGCCAGCTCACTCTTAAAGGACACTGAAGCTTTCTTT,CASSLLKDTEAFF,TRBV18,TRBJ1-1,-,-
TGTGCCAGCAGCCCCCAGGTGGGGGGGAACACTGAAGCTTTCTTT,CASSPQVGGNTEAFF,TRBV6-5,TRBJ1-1,-,once
TGTGCCAGCAGCTTCCCCGGCGGGGGGGAGACAGATACGCAGTATTTT,CASSFPGGGETDTQYF,TRBV7-3,TRBJ2-3,TRBD2,once
TGTGCCAGTAGGTTGACAGGGGGATCCTCTGGGGCCAACGTCCTGACTTTC,CASRLTGGSSGANVLTF,TRBV19,TRBJ2-6,TRBD1,-
TGTGCCAGCAGCACCGAGTCAATCCTAGCGGGGAATTCACCCCTCCACTTT,CASSTESILAGNSPLHF,TRBV7-9,TRBJ1-6,-,-
TGTGCCAGCAGTTTGAGCAGCACAGATACGCAGTATTTT,CASSLSSTDTQYF,TRBV27,TRBJ2-3,-,-
TGTGCCAGCAGTTACGGCAGACCCGGTGGAAACACCATATATTTT,CASSYGRPGGNTIYF,TRBV6-5,TRBJ1-3,-,-
TGCGCCAGCAGCCAAGATAGGGGGAATCAAGAGACCCAGTACTTC,CASSQDRGNQETQYF,TRBV4-1,TRBJ2-5,-,-
TGTGCCAGTAGTCTCATCCCTAGCGGAGCCACAGATACGCAGTATTTT,CASSLIPSGATDTQYF,TRBV19,TRBJ2-3,TRBD2,-
TGTGCTAGTAGCTCGTTAGCGGGGGGGCGAGATACGCAGTATTTT,CASSSLAGGRDTQYF,TRBV12-5,TRBJ2-3,TRBD2,-
TGCGCCAGCAGCCGGACTACAGGGGGCAATGAGCAGTTCTTC,CASSRTTGGNEQFF,TRBV4-1,TRBJ2-1,TRBD1,-
TGCGCCAGCAGTGGATTAGACAGAACTGAAGCTTTCTTT,CASSGLDRTEAFF,TRBV10-1,TRBJ1-1,-,-
TGCGCCAGCAGTGGAAATCCGGGGACGGGGACTGAAGCTTTCTTT,CASSGNPGTGTEAFF,TRBV5-1,TRBJ1-1,-,-